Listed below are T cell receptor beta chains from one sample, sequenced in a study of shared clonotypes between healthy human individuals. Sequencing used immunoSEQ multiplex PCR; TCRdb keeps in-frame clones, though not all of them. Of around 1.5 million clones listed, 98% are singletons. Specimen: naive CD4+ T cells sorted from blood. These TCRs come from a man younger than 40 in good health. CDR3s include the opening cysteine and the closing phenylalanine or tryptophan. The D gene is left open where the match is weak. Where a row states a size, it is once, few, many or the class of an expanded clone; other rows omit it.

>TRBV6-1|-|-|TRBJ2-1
CASSDRPVPYNEQFF
TGTGCCAGCAGTGATAGACCAGTCCCCTACAATGAGCAGTTCTTC
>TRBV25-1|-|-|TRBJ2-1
CASSAPGTRLRFF
TGTGCCAGCAGTGCCCCCGGGACACGGTTACGGTTCTTC
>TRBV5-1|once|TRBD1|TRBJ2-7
CASSTMTGINYEQYF
TGCGCCAGCAGCACCATGACAGGGATAAACTACGAGCAGTACTTC
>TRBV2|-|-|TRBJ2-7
CASSVGAGLYEQYF
TGTGCCAGCAGCGTGGGGGCGGGATTGTACGAGCAGTACTTC
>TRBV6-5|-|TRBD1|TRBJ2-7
CASAQGAIYEQYF
TGTGCCAGCGCCCAGGGGGCAATCTACGAGCAGTACTTC
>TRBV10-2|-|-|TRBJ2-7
CASTRRERPYEQYF
TGCGCCAGCACCCGGAGGGAGCGTCCCTACGAGCAGTACTTC
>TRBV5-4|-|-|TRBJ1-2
CASSRDLMATNYGYTF
TGTGCCAGCAGCCGGGACCTAATGGCAACTAACTATGGCTACACCTTC
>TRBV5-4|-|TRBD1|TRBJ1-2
CASGRTGFGYTF
TGTGCCAGCGGAAGGACAGGATTTGGCTACACCTTC
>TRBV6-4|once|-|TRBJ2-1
CASSAPDFYNEQFF
TGTGCCAGCAGTGCCCCAGACTTTTACAATGAGCAGTTCTTC
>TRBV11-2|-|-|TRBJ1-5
CASSFSRQGVSNQPQHF
TGTGCCAGCAGCTTTTCCAGGCAGGGAGTAAGCAATCAGCCCCAGCATTTT
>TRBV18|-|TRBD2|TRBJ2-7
CASSPPLSGLAGRYEQYF
TGTGCCAGCTCACCACCCTTATCGGGACTAGCGGGAAGGTACGAGCAGTACTTC
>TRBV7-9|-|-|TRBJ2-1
CASSPAQGGRNEQFF
TGTGCCAGCAGCCCCGCGCAGGGTGGAAGGAATGAGCAGTTCTTC
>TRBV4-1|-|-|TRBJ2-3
CASSQDDVPDTQYF
TGCGCCAGCAGCCAAGATGACGTCCCCGATACGCAGTATTTT
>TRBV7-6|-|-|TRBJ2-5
CASSPYQETQYF
TGTGCCAGCAGCCCCTACCAAGAGACCCAGTACTTC
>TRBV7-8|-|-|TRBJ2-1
CASTFPKIYNEQFF
TGTGCCAGCACCTTTCCAAAAATATACAATGAGCAGTTCTTC
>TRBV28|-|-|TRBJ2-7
CASSLVQEREQYF
TGTGCCAGCAGTTTAGTTCAGGAGCGGGAGCAGTACTTC
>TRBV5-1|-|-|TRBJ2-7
CASSTDRTYEQYF
TGCGCCAGCAGCACAGACCGAACCTACGAGCAGTACTTC
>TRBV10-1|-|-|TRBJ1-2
CASSPSRGVDGGYTF
TGCGCCAGCAGTCCTTCCCGCGGGGTTGACGGTGGCTACACCTTC
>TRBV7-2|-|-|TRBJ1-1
CASSPRVNTEAFF
TGTGCCAGCAGCCCCCGGGTGAACACTGAAGCTTTCTTT
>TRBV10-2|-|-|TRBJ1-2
CASSDRHYGYTF
TGCGCCAGCTCCGACAGGCACTATGGCTACACCTTC
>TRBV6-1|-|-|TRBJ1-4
CASSEKRTATNEKLFF
TGTGCCAGCAGTGAGAAGAGGACAGCTACTAATGAAAAACTGTTTTTT
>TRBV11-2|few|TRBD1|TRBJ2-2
CASSIQGDTDTGELFF
TGTGCCAGCAGCATACAGGGGGATACGGACACCGGGGAGCTGTTTTTT
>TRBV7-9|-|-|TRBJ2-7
CASSLDARVTYEQYF
TGTGCCAGCAGCTTAGATGCCAGGGTTACCTACGAGCAGTACTTC
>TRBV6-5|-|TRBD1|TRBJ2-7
CASSYSGGQGYEQYF
TGTGCCAGCAGTTACTCAGGGGGACAGGGGTACGAGCAGTACTTC
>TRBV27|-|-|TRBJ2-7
CASSFFSSYEQYF
TGTGCCAGCAGTTTTTTTAGCTCCTACGAGCAGTACTTC
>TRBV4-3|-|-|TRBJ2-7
CASSQIPDTAYEQYF
TGCGCCAGCAGCCAGATCCCTGACACGGCCTACGAGCAGTACTTC
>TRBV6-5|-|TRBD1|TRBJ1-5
CASSRDRWNQPQHF
TGTGCCAGCAGCCGGGACAGGTGGAATCAGCCCCAGCATTTT
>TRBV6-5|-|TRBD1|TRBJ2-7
CASSKTGDHEQYF
TGTGCCAGCAGTAAGACAGGGGACCACGAGCAGTACTTC
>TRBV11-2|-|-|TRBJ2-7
CASRTWGFISYEQYF
TGTGCCAGCAGAACCTGGGGCTTTATCTCCTACGAGCAGTACTTC
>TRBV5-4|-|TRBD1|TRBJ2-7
CASSEGTGRNYEQYF
TGTGCCAGCAGCGAGGGGACAGGGAGAAACTACGAGCAGTACTTC
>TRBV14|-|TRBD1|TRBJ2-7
CASSRRQGRTYEQYF
TGTGCCAGCAGCCGACGACAGGGACGTACCTACGAGCAGTACTTC
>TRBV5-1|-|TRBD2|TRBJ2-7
CASSPWPLAGGIYEQYF
TGCGCCAGCAGCCCATGGCCATTAGCGGGAGGTATCTACGAGCAGTACTTC
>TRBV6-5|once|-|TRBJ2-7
CASSLGGSYEQYF
TGTGCCAGCAGTTTAGGGGGTTCCTACGAGCAGTACTTC
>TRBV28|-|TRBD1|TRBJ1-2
CATRSGQGYGYTF
TGTGCCACCCGATCCGGACAGGGCTATGGCTACACCTTC
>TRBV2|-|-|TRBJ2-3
CASSPDITSRDTQYF
TGTGCCAGCAGCCCCGACATTACCTCCCGAGATACGCAGTATTTT
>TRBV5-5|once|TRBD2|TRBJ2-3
CASSGLAGSTDTQYF
TGTGCCAGCAGCGGTCTAGCGGGGAGCACAGATACGCAGTATTTT
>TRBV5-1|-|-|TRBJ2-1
CASSLKSVAYNEQFF
TGCGCCAGCAGCTTGAAGAGCGTAGCCTACAATGAGCAGTTCTTC